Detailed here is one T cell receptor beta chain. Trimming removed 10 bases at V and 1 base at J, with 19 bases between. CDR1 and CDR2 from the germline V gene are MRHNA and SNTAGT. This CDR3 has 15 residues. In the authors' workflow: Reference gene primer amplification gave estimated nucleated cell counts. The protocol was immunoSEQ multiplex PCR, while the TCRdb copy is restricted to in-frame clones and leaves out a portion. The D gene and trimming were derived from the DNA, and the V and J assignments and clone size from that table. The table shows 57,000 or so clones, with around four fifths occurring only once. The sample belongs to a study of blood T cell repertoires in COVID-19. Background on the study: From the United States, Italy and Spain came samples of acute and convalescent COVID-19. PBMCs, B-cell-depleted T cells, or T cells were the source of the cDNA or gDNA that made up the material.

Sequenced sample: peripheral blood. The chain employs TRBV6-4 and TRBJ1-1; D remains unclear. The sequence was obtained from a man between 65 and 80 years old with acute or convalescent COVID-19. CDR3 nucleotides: TGTGCCACCAGGACCCAACGACCAGGGAACACTGAAGCTTTCTTT. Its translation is CATRTQRPGNTEAFF.